This T cell receptor beta chain came from a study of T cell changes during pregnancy in multiple sclerosis. V was cut by 6 bases and J by 3 bases, with 19 bases left in between. CDR1 is KGHSH, CDR2 LQKENI, per germline. This CDR3 has 16 residues. Sequencing was performed with immunoSEQ multiplex PCR; in TCRdb, only in-frame clones are kept and a portion is missing. The data contain tens of thousands of clones, about 92% of them seen just once; the ten biggest clones take up around 1.9%. The TCR originated in a female donor with multiple sclerosis, enrolled in a pregnancy study. The specimen comprised peripheral blood, sampled in the second trimester of pregnancy. The chain uses TRBV18 and TRBJ2-3, with D perhaps TRBD2 (6 bases). In DNA form, the CDR3 reads TGTGCCAGCTCTCTTGATAGCGGCGTGAATACAGATACGCAGTATTTT. This sequence encodes CASSLDSGVNTDTQYF. The full variable domain, with the rest looked up from reference TRBV18 and TRBJ2-3, is NAGVMQNPRHLVRRRGQEARLRCSPMKGHSHVYWYRQLPEEGLKFMVYLQKENIIDESGMPKERFSAEFPKEGPSILRIQQVVRGDSAAYFCASSLDSGVNTDTQYFGPGTRLTVL.